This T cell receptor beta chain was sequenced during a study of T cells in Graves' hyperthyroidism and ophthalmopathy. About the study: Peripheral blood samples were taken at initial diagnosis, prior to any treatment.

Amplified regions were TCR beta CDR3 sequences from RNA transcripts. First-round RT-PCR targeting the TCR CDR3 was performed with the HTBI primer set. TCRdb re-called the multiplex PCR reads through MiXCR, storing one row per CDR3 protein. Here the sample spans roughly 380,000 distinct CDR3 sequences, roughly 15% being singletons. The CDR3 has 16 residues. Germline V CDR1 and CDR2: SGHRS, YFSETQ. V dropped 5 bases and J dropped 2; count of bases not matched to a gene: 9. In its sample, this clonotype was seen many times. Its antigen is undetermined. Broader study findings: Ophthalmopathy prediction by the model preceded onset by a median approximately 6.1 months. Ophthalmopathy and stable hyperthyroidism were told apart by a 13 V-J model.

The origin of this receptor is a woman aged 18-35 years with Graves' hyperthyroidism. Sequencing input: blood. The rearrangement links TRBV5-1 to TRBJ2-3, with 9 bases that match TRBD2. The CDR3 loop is CASSRGTSTFTDTQYF. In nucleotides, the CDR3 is TGCGCCAGCAGTCGCGGGACTAGCACCTTCACAGATACGCAGTATTTT.